These 17 T cell receptor beta chains were sequenced from one sample in a study of T cells in localized non-small cell lung cancer. The assay was immunoSEQ multiplex PCR, and TCRdb's table has in-frame clones only and misses some. The table shows about 24,000 clones, with 70% to 90% occurring only once. The starting material was PBMCs, obtained before any cancer treatment. The receptors derive from a man aged 35 to 69 with stage II lung adenocarcinoma.

This chain joins TRBV6-5 and TRBJ1-6; a weak D match, TRBD1 (5 bases). CDR3 length equals 15 residues. Germline V gives CDR1 MNHEY, CDR2 SVGAGI. Trimming pared 1 base from V and 7 bases from J, leaving 11 bases between. DNA of the CDR3: TGTGCCAGCAGTTACTTATGGGCAGGGAATTCACCCCTCCACTTT. Its protein is CASSYLWAGNSPLHF.

The chain carries TRBV21-1 and TRBJ1-3; TRBD1, the table's D call, lacks a check against the DNA. TRBV21-1 is tagged as a pseudogene. This CDR3 contains 17 residues. The CDR3 bases are TGTGCCAGCAGCAAAGGCCCCCGAGGACAGGGGGCCAACACCATATATTTT. Amino acids: CASSKGPRGQGANTIYF.

This sequence joins TRBV6-5 and TRBJ2-7; 7 positions agree with TRBD2. The germline CDR1 and CDR2 sequences are MNHEY and SVGAGI. After removal of 0 bases from V and 2 bases from J, the junction contained 4 bases not matched to a gene. CDR3 length equals 15 residues. The CDR3 region is CASSYSLAGPYEQYF. CDR3 nucleotide sequence: TGTGCCAGCAGTTACTCGTTAGCGGGCCCCTACGAGCAGTACTTC.

In nucleotides, the CDR3 is TGTGCCAGTACAACAGGGGGTCAATACGAGCAGTACTTC. Translating it yields CASTTGGQYEQYF. V usage is TRBV7-2 and J usage is TRBJ2-7, with 8 bases matching TRBD1. V dropped 9 bases and J dropped 4; count of bases not matched to a gene: 8. This CDR3 is 13 amino acids long. The V gene's germline CDR1 is SGHTA and CDR2 FQGNSA.

This chain joins TRBV30 and TRBJ1-5, with D possibly TRBD1 on 6 matching bases. The V gene's germline CDR1 is GTSNPN and CDR2 SVGIG (reference sequence). The V and J ends lost 0 bases and 0 bases respectively, with 12 bases between them. This CDR3 comprises 16 residues. The chain's CDR3 is CAWSVGGSDSNQPQHF. The CDR3 DNA reads TGTGCCTGGAGTGTAGGGGGGTCGGATAGCAATCAGCCCCAGCATTTT.

The V call is TRBV28, the J call TRBJ1-1; D not certain. V was pared by 8 bases and J by 1 base, with 5 bases between. Germline assignment: CDR1 MDHEN and CDR2 SYDVKM. This CDR3 has 11 amino acids. The CDR3 loop reads CASVGNTEAFF. The CDR3 coding sequence is TGTGCCAGCGTTGGGAACACTGAAGCTTTCTTT.

This clone has only a few counts. J is TRBJ2-1 and V is TRBV14, with 11 bases matching TRBD1. The CDR3 contains 16 residues. CDR1 SGHDN and CDR2 FVKESK come from the germline V gene. The V and J ends lost 1 base and 5 bases, in that order; junction bases with no gene match: 4. The CDR3 DNA follows: TGTGCCAGCAGCCAAGTTCCGGGACAGGGGGACAATGAGCAGTTCTTC. It yields the protein CASSQVPGQGDNEQFF.

The rearrangement joins TRBV7-2 to TRBJ2-7; TRBD1 matches at 8 bases. This CDR3 has 15 amino acids. J lost 4 bases, V lost 2 bases, and 7 bases had no gene match. In germline, CDR1 is SGHTA, CDR2 FQGNSA. CDR3 amino acids: CASSLRGTGAYEQYF. Here the CDR3 DNA reads TGTGCCAGCAGCTTACGAGGGACAGGAGCTTACGAGCAGTACTTC.

Within the sample, this clone is medium-sized. CDR3 sequence reads: CASSEGLNSYNEQFF. As DNA, the CDR3 is TGTGCCAGCAGTGAAGGACTCAATTCCTACAATGAGCAGTTCTTC. The chain uses TRBV2 and TRBJ2-1; D gene unclear. The CDR3 length is 15 residues. The V end was cut by 1 base, the J end by 1 base, with 8 bases between. From germline, CDR1 is SNHLY and CDR2 FYNNEI.

This chain connects TRBV27 to TRBJ2-7, with unresolved D. The CDR3 totals 13 residues. V lost 6 bases and J 4 bases, leaving 13 bases between the germline ends. Germline lookup yields CDR1 MNHEY and CDR2 SMNVEV (reference sequence). The CDR3 is CASRDPGDYEQYF. The CDR3, as DNA: TGTGCCAGCAGAGACCCAGGAGATTACGAGCAGTACTTC.

The rearrangement uses TRBV7-9 and TRBJ1-1; 7 nucleotides align to TRBD1. Germline CDR1 SEHNR, CDR2 FQNEAQ (reference sequence). The CDR3 contains 14 residues. V shed 5 bases and J 5 bases; nucleotides not matched to a gene: 8. CDR3 sequence (DNA): TGTGCCAGCAGCCAGGGGGGGGCAGGGACTGAAGCTTTCTTT. Translation: CASSQGGAGTEAFF.

The J gene is TRBJ1-5, the V gene TRBV25-1; 9 nucleotides match TRBD1. CDR3 length: 13 amino acids. Germline V gene data show CDR1 as MGHDK and CDR2 as SYGVNS. J gave up 6 bases and V 6 bases, and 3 bases lay outside the gene matches. CDR3 protein: CASRGTGIQPQHF. Written as DNA, the CDR3 is TGTGCCAGCAGGGGGACAGGGATTCAGCCCCAGCATTTT. Full variable domain (remainder filled in from reference TRBV25-1 and TRBJ1-5): EADIYQTPRYLVIGTGKKITLECSQTMGHDKMYWYQQDPGMELHLIHYSYGVNSTEKGDLSSESTVSRIRTEHFPLTLESARPSHTSQYLCASRGTGIQPQHFGDGTRLSIL.

The CDR3 region is CASSRGLAGTNNEQFF. The CDR3 DNA follows: TGTGCCAGCAGTCGAGGACTAGCGGGAACTAACAATGAGCAGTTCTTC. This sequence joins TRBV13 and TRBJ2-1; 12 bases map to TRBD2. The junction had 8 bases not matched to a gene; V was cut back by 6 bases and J by 5 bases. The CDR3 is made up of 16 amino acids. Germline V gene lookup returns CDR1 PRHDT and CDR2 FYEKMQ (reference sequence). The variable domain in full, completed from reference TRBV13 and TRBJ2-1, reads AAGVIQSPRHLIKEKRETATLKCYPIPRHDTVYWYQQGPGQDPQFLISFYEKMQSDKGSIPDRFSAQQFSDYHSELNMSSLELGDSALYFCASSRGLAGTNNEQFFGPGTRLTVL.

This chain connects TRBV5-1 to TRBJ2-3, with a tentative D call TRBD2 (5 bases). Germline CDR1 reads SGHRS; CDR2 reads YFSETQ. The length of the CDR3 is 16 residues. V shed 0 bases and J shed 0 bases, with 11 bases lying between them. In nucleotides, the CDR3 is TGCGCCAGCAGCTTGGGAGCGGTCACTAGCACAGATACGCAGTATTTT. As protein: CASSLGAVTSTDTQYF. The complete variable domain, with remaining parts taken from reference TRBV5-1 and TRBJ2-3, reads KAGVTQTPRYLIKTRGQQVTLSCSPISGHRSVSWYQQTPGQGLQFLFEYFSETQRNKGNFPGRFSGRQFSNSRSEMNVSTLELGDSALYLCASSLGAVTSTDTQYFGPGTRLTVL.

This chain uses TRBV7-7 with TRBJ2-5; TRBD2 matches 8 bases. This CDR3 contains 15 residues. Trimming cost V 0 bases and J 5 bases; bases outside gene matches: 5. CDR1 is SSHAT and CDR2 is FNYEAQ in the germline V gene (reference sequence). CDR3 coding DNA: TGTGCCAGCAGCTTAGCCCCGGGGGGGTGGGAGACCCAGTACTTC. Its protein is CASSLAPGGWETQYF.

The chain carries TRBV28 and TRBJ2-1, with 8 positions matching TRBD1. The CDR3 runs to 16 residues. V gave up 6 bases and J gave up 7 bases; unmatched junction bases: 14. The germline V gene has CDR1 MDHEN and CDR2 SYDVKM. The CDR3 protein is CASRPGDRGLGNEQFF. The CDR3 nucleotides are TGTGCCAGCAGGCCGGGTGACAGGGGCTTGGGGAATGAGCAGTTCTTC. The full variable domain, in which reference TRBV28 and TRBJ2-1 provide the parts outside the CDR3, is DVKVTQSSRYLVKRTGEKVFLECVQDMDHENMFWYRQDPGLGLRLIYFSYDVKMKEKGDIPEGYSVSREKKERFSLILESASTNQTSMYLCASRPGDRGLGNEQFFGPGTRLTVL.

Points on this clone: At one of its ends the junction is not consistent with the germline gene, which may arise from a read error. The rearrangement links TRBV5-1 to TRBJ2-2; 7 bases are shared with TRBD1. Germline CDR1 reads SGHRS; CDR2 reads YFSETQ. CDR3 length: 13 residues. This CDR3 reads CASSLEGAGELLF. Written as DNA, the CDR3 is TGCGCCAGCAGCTTGGAGGGGGCCGGGGAGCTGCTTTTT.